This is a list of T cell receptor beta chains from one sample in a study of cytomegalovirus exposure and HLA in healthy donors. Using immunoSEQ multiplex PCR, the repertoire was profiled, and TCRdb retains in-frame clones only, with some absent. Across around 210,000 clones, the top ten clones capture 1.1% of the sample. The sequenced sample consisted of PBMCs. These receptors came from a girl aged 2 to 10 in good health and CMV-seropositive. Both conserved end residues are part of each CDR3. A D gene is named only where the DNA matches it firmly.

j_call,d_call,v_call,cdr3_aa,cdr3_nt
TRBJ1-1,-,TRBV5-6,CASSRGSTEAFF,TGTGCCAGCAGCCGGGGGTCCACTGAAGCTTTCTTT
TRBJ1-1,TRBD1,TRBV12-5,CASGLLRGQGGVTEAFF,TGTGCTAGTGGTTTGTTGAGGGGACAGGGGGGGGTCACTGAAGCTTTCTTT
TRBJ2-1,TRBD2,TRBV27,CASRTFSGILYNEQFF,TGTGCCAGCAGGACATTTAGCGGGATTCTATACAATGAGCAGTTCTTC
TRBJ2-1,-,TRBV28,CASKTQGAKNEQFF,TGTGCCAGCAAAACACAGGGAGCCAAAAATGAGCAGTTCTTC
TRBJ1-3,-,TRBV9,CASSVASLPGSQGNTIYF,TGTGCCAGCAGCGTAGCCTCGCTACCCGGGTCACAAGGAAACACCATATATTTT
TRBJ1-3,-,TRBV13,CASNTRSRGGNTIYF,TGTGCCAGCAACACGAGGTCCAGGGGTGGAAACACCATATATTTT
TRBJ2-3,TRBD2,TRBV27,CASSPLAGGPDTQYF,TGTGCCAGCAGTCCCCTAGCGGGAGGGCCAGATACGCAGTATTTT
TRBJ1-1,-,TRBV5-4,CAVSRAGRTEAFF,TGTGCCGTATCTAGGGCAGGGAGGACTGAAGCTTTCTTT
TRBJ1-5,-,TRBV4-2,CASSQDSLRDTRQPQHF,TGTGCCAGCAGCCAAGATTCTCTCCGGGATACTAGGCAGCCCCAGCATTTT
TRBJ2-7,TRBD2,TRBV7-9,CASSPPSSGPSYEQYF,TGTGCCAGCAGCCCGCCCTCTAGCGGACCCTCCTACGAGCAGTACTTC
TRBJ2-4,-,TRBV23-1,CASSLGHLAKNIQYF,TGCGCCAGCAGTCTTGGACACCTAGCCAAAAACATTCAGTACTTC
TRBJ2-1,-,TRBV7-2,CASTTSGEPYNEQFF,TGTGCCAGCACGACCTCAGGCGAGCCCTACAATGAGCAGTTCTTC
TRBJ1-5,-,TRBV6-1,CASSVVQGSNQPQHF,TGTGCCAGCAGTGTGGTCCAGGGTAGCAATCAGCCCCAGCATTTT
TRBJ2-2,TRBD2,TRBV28,CASSAWASGTGELFF,TGTGCCAGCAGTGCCTGGGCTAGCGGCACCGGGGAGCTGTTTTTT
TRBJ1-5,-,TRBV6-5,CASRSMGQPQHF,TGTGCCAGCAGATCGATGGGCCAGCCCCAGCATTTT
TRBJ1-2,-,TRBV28,CASSPQAWGGYTF,TGTGCCAGCAGTCCCCAGGCTTGGGGCGGCTACACCTTC
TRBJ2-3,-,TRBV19,CASSRGAMSTDTQYF,TGTGCCAGTAGTCGGGGGGCGATGAGTACAGATACGCAGTATTTT
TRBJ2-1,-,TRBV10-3,CAISDREWYNEQFF,TGTGCCATCAGTGACCGGGAGTGGTACAATGAGCAGTTCTTC
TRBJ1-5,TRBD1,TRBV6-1,CASQLGDRGAQPQHF,TGTGCCAGCCAACTGGGAGACAGGGGCGCTCAGCCCCAGCATTTT
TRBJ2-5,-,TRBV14,CASSQEISRETQYF,TGTGCCAGCAGCCAAGAAATTAGTCGGGAGACCCAGTACTTC
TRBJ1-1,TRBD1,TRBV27,CASSSSFGTATYVNTEAFF,TGTGCCAGCAGTTCCTCTTTCGGGACAGCCACCTACGTGAACACTGAAGCTTTCTTT
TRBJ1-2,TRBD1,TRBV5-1,CASSLGQGAPNYGYTF,TGCGCCAGCAGCTTGGGACAGGGGGCACCTAACTATGGCTACACCTTC
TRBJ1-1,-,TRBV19,CASIDSMNTEAFF,TGTGCCAGTATCGACAGTATGAACACTGAAGCTTTCTTT
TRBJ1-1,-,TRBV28,CASSLSPTLNTEAFF,TGTGCCAGCAGTTTATCTCCTACCTTGAACACTGAAGCTTTCTTT
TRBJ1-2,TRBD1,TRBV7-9,CASSLDGTGDYGYTF,TGTGCCAGCAGCTTAGATGGGACAGGGGACTATGGCTACACCTTC
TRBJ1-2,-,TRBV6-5,CASSYSIRGIVGGYTF,TGTGCCAGCAGTTACTCGATTCGGGGGATAGTCGGTGGCTACACCTTC
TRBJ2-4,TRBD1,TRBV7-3,CASSPAGQALAKNIQYF,TGTGCCAGCAGTCCAGCCGGACAGGCTCTAGCCAAAAACATTCAGTACTTC
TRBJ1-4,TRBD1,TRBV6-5,CASRQGDEKLFF,TGTGCCAGCAGACAGGGGGATGAAAAACTGTTTTTT
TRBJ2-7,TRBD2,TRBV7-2,CASSPLAGKLYEQYF,TGTGCCAGCAGCCCTTTAGCGGGGAAGCTCTACGAGCAGTACTTC
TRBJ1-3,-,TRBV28,CAPRSRESSGNTIYF,TGTGCCCCCCGGTCCCGGGAGAGCTCTGGAAACACCATATATTTT
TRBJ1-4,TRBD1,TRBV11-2,CASSILTGGRWTNEKLFF,TGTGCCAGCAGCATTTTAACAGGGGGCCGTTGGACTAATGAAAAACTGTTTTTT
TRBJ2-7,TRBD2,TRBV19,CASSPTSGRAYEQYF,TGTGCCAGTAGTCCCACCAGCGGGAGGGCTTACGAGCAGTACTTC
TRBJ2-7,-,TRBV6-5,CASSYSKNSNEQYF,TGTGCCAGCAGTTACTCCAAAAACAGCAACGAGCAGTACTTC
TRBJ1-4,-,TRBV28,CASSRGGRLATNEKLFF,TGTGCCAGCAGTCGGGGGGGTAGACTAGCAACTAATGAAAAACTGTTTTTT
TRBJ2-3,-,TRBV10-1,CASSESSGLAADTQYF,TGCGCCAGCAGCGAGAGTAGTGGGCTAGCAGCAGATACGCAGTATTTT
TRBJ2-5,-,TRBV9,CASSPRSGGETQYF,TGTGCCAGCAGCCCCCGATCCGGGGGAGAGACCCAGTACTTC
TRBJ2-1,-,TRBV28,CASSVQGGYYNEQFF,TGTGCCAGCAGTGTCCAGGGTGGTTACTACAATGAGCAGTTCTTC
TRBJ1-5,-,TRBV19,CASTGYEDQPQHF,TGTGCCAGTACCGGTTATGAGGATCAGCCCCAGCATTTT
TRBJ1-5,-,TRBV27,CASSLSRSNQPQHF,TGTGCCAGCAGTTTATCGCGTAGCAATCAGCCCCAGCATTTT
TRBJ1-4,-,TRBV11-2,CASSLDLNEKLFF,TGTGCCAGCAGCTTAGACCTTAATGAAAAACTGTTTTTT
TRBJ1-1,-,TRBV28,CASSWGGQGEAFF,TGTGCCAGCAGTTGGGGGGGCCAGGGTGAAGCTTTCTTT
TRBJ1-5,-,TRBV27,CASSYGRHQPQHF,TGTGCCAGCAGTTACGGGAGGCATCAGCCCCAGCATTTT
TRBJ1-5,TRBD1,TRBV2,CASSDRTGGSQPQHF,TGTGCCAGCAGTGATCGGACAGGGGGGAGTCAGCCCCAGCATTTT
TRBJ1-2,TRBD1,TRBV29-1,CSVGTGSNGYTF,TGCAGCGTTGGGACAGGAAGTAATGGCTACACCTTC
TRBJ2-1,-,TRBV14,CASSQGRANEQFF,TGTGCCAGCAGCCAAGGCAGGGCCAATGAGCAGTTCTTC
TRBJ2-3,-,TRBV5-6,CASSLYDSQNTDTQYF,TGTGCCAGCAGCTTATATGACAGCCAAAACACAGATACGCAGTATTTT
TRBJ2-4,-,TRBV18,CAIRKVQGQYF,TGTGCCATCCGCAAGGTACAGGGCCAGTACTTC
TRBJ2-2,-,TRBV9,CASSVARGTGELFF,TGTGCCAGCAGCGTAGCTAGAGGCACCGGGGAGCTGTTTTTT
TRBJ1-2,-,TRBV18,CASSPGVDYGYTF,TGTGCCAGCTCACCCGGAGTGGACTATGGCTACACCTTC
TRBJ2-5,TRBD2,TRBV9,CASSPRSGRLQETQYF,TGTGCCAGCAGCCCACGTAGCGGGAGGCTCCAAGAGACCCAGTACTTC
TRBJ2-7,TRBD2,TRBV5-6,CASSVRLAAVSSYEQYF,TGTGCCAGCAGCGTGCGACTAGCGGCTGTCTCCTCCTACGAGCAGTACTTC
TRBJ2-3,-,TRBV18,CASSPSGADTQYF,TGTGCCAGCTCACCCTCGGGGGCAGATACGCAGTATTTT
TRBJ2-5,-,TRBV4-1,CASSQDGGAPKETQYF,TGCGCCAGCAGCCAAGACGGAGGAGCACCGAAAGAGACCCAGTACTTC
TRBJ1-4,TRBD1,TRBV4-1,CASSRSGTEEKLFF,TGCGCCAGCAGCCGTTCCGGGACAGAGGAAAAACTGTTTTTT
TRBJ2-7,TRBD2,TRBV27,CASSYRLAGVKNEQYF,TGTGCCAGCAGTTACCGACTAGCGGGAGTAAAGAACGAGCAGTACTTC